This T cell receptor (beta chain) was identified during a study of cytomegalovirus exposure and HLA in healthy donors. Use of 60 Vbeta and 13 Jbeta primers characterized the PCR. Using immunoSEQ multiplex PCR, the repertoire was profiled, and TCRdb retains in-frame clones only, with some absent. The table includes 65,000 to 90,000 clones, roughly 82% detected once. With 2 bases clipped from V and 0 bases from J, the junction kept 2 bases outside the gene matches. The CDR3 extends over 16 amino acids. Germline V CDR1 and CDR2: SNHLY, FYNNEI. The chain links TRBV2 to TRBJ2-2; 8 nucleotides match TRBD2. This receptor was obtained from an older man in good health and CMV-seronegative. Sequenced sample: PBMCs. As DNA, the CDR3 is TGTGCCAGCAGTGAACTTAGCGGGACGAACACCGGGGAGCTGTTTTTT. Translating gives CASSELSGTNTGELFF.